The rows below give T cell receptor beta chains drawn from one sample of a study of blood T cells in healthy people across ages. TCRdb analysed the 5' RACE reads with MiXCR anew, one entry per CDR3 protein. The sample has more than 650,000 distinct CDR3 sequences; about a fifth are singletons. Sample: blood. The source of these receptors is a man in his 70s in good health. CDR3s include the opening cysteine and the closing phenylalanine or tryptophan. The D gene is left open where the match is weak. Some rows have no size entry. The others give once, few or many, or a class for an expanded clone.

>TRBJ2-3|few|TRBV12-3/TRBV12-4|TRBD2
CASSYYGGSTDTQYF
TGTGCCAGCAGTTATTACGGGGGGAGCACAGATACGCAGTATTTT
>TRBJ2-7|-|TRBV7-7|-
CASSFGGLSEQYF
TGTGCCAGCAGCTTTGGCGGCCTCTCCGAGCAGTACTTC
>TRBJ2-1|many|TRBV7-9|TRBD2
CASSPPGGPFNEQFF
TGTGCCAGCAGCCCCCCGGGGGGGCCCTTCAATGAGCAGTTCTTC
>TRBJ2-5|-|TRBV3-1|TRBD2
CASSQDFSGGALGETQYF
TGTGCCAGCAGCCAAGATTTTAGCGGGGGGGCCTTGGGGGAGACCCAGTACTTC
>TRBJ1-5|few|TRBV2|-
CASSALMGGGIQPQHF
TGTGCCAGCAGTGCTTTAATGGGGGGCGGAATTCAGCCCCAGCATTTT
>TRBJ2-3|many|TRBV28|-
CASTGGTDTQYF
TGTGCCAGCACCGGGGGCACAGATACGCAGTATTTT
>TRBJ1-4|-|TRBV3-1|-
CASSQDWQSRGKLFF
TGTGCCAGCAGCCAAGATTGGCAGTCCCGCGGAAAACTGTTTTTT
>TRBJ2-2|many|TRBV20-1|-
CSARRDSGELFF
TGCAGTGCTAGGAGGGATTCCGGGGAGCTGTTTTTT
>TRBJ1-2|few|TRBV18|-
CASSPSVKDGYTF
TGTGCCAGCTCACCTTCCGTAAAGGATGGCTACACCTTC
>TRBJ1-2|-|TRBV14|-
CASSQVEGWAYGYTF
TGTGCCAGCAGCCAAGTGGAGGGGTGGGCCTATGGCTACACCTTC
>TRBJ2-1|many|TRBV7-2|-
CASSLGTGNEQFF
TGTGCCAGCAGTTTAGGAACGGGGAATGAGCAGTTCTTC
>TRBJ2-3|-|TRBV24-1|-
CATSDLSQTDTQYF
TGTGCCACCAGTGATTTGAGCCAGACAGATACGCAGTATTTT
>TRBJ1-4|-|TRBV7-9|-
CASTVPGPRGTNEKLFF
TGTGCCAGCACCGTACCGGGCCCTAGAGGGACTAATGAAAAACTGTTTTTT
>TRBJ2-1|-|TRBV19|-
CASSIQGYNEQFF
TGTGCCAGTAGTATCCAGGGCTACAATGAGCAGTTCTTC
>TRBJ2-7|-|TRBV6-5|-
CASCSGTPHCEQYF
TGTGCCAGCTGCTCAGGAACCCCTCATTGCGAGCAGTACTTC
>TRBJ1-1|few|TRBV20-1|-
CSAYIGRGVPMNTEAFF
TGCAGTGCCTATATTGGGCGGGGGGTTCCCATGAACACTGAAGCTTTCTTT
>TRBJ2-5|-|TRBV27|TRBD2
CASRKVGTSGVSETQYF
TGTGCCAGCAGAAAAGTGGGAACTAGCGGGGTTTCGGAGACCCAGTACTTC
>TRBJ2-3|-|TRBV6-2/TRBV6-3|TRBD2
CASIPSGGSPDTQYF
TGTGCCAGCATACCTAGCGGGGGGTCCCCAGATACGCAGTATTTT
>TRBJ2-1|few|TRBV6-5|-
CASSPQPRVGNEQFF
TGTGCCAGCAGTCCCCAACCGAGAGTGGGCAATGAGCAGTTCTTC
>TRBJ2-1|few|TRBV18|-
CASSPVGRGGDEQFF
TGTGCCAGCTCACCGGTTGGAAGGGGGGGCGATGAGCAGTTCTTC
>TRBJ1-1|few|TRBV13|-
CASSRPGAWNTEAFF
TGTGCCAGCAGCCGCCCGGGGGCGTGGAACACTGAAGCTTTCTTT
>TRBJ2-1|-|TRBV29-1|TRBD2
CSGERGFGNEQFF
TGCAGCGGCGAGCGGGGTTTTGGCAATGAGCAGTTCTTC
>TRBJ2-3|many|TRBV5-1|TRBD2
CASSPGLAGDTQYF
TGTGCCAGCAGCCCGGGACTAGCGGGAGATACGCAGTATTTT
>TRBJ2-7|-|TRBV7-2|-
CASSLVVTAYEQYF
TGTGCCAGCAGCTTAGTAGTGACAGCCTACGAGCAGTACTTC
>TRBJ2-1|-|TRBV4-3|-
CASSQDWGGLDNEQFF
TGCGCCAGCAGCCAAGATTGGGGCGGCCTCGACAATGAGCAGTTCTTC
>TRBJ1-1|few|TRBV6-5|-
CASSYSKANTEAFF
TGTGCCAGCAGTTACTCGAAAGCCAACACTGAAGCTTTCTTT
>TRBJ2-1|-|TRBV7-8|TRBD2
CASSSSGSRDNEQFF
TGTGCCAGCAGCTCTAGCGGGAGTAGGGACAATGAGCAGTTCTTC
>TRBJ2-4|-|TRBV20-1|-
CSARGQDSLAKNIQYF
TGCAGTGCTAGAGGACAGGACAGCCTAGCCAAAAACATTCAGTACTTC
>TRBJ2-3|-|TRBV29-1|-
CSVGPGSLGADTQYF
TGCAGCGTTGGACCAGGGAGTCTCGGCGCAGATACGCAGTATTTT
>TRBJ2-7|-|TRBV7-9|-
CASSIDRSLTEQYF
TGTGCCAGCAGCATCGACAGGAGTCTTACCGAGCAGTACTTC
>TRBJ2-1|-|TRBV6-5|TRBD2
CASSRGGTSYNEQFF
TGTGCCAGCAGTCGGGGAGGGACCTCCTACAATGAGCAGTTCTTC
>TRBJ2-2|-|TRBV29-1|-
CSVERTNTGELFF
TGCAGCGTTGAACGGACGAACACCGGGGAGCTGTTTTTT
>TRBJ2-1|few|TRBV21-1|-
CAATGTSEYNEQFF
TGTGCCGCCACCGGGACTAGCGAGTACAATGAGCAGTTCTTC
>TRBJ2-1|few|TRBV3-1|-
CASSNSIRGEQFF
TGTGCCAGCAGCAACTCCATTCGGGGTGAGCAGTTCTTC
>TRBJ2-4|-|TRBV3-1|-
CASSLHGGQNIQYF
TGTGCCAGCAGCCTCCATGGCGGTCAAAACATTCAGTACTTC
>TRBJ2-4|-|TRBV20-1|-
CSARLTLKNIQYF
TGCAGTGCTAGGCTAACCCTCAAAAACATTCAGTACTTC
>TRBJ2-1|few|TRBV4-3|-
CASSRNRPANEQFF
TGCGCCAGCAGCCGAAATCGCCCAGCCAATGAGCAGTTCTTC
>TRBJ1-4|-|TRBV4-1|-
CASSQGAGDATNEKLLF
TGCGCCAGCAGCCAAGGGGCGGGCGACGCAACTAATGAAAAACTGCTTTTT
>TRBJ2-1|few|TRBV7-2|TRBD2
CASSSSRTSGRYNEQFF
TGTGCCAGCAGCTCCAGCCGGACTAGCGGGAGATACAATGAGCAGTTCTTC
>TRBJ1-1|-|TRBV20-1|-
CSASGGSDSNTEAFF
TGCAGTGCTAGCGGGGGATCGGACAGCAACACTGAAGCTTTCTTT
>TRBJ2-1|few|TRBV7-8|TRBD1
CASSNDRGQVFHEQFF
TGTGCCAGCAGCAACGACAGGGGGCAGGTATTCCATGAGCAGTTCTTC
>TRBJ2-5|-|TRBV2|-
CASSVRKQETQYF
TGTGCCAGCAGTGTACGAAAACAAGAGACCCAGTACTTC
>TRBJ1-4|few|TRBV27|-
CASSPWDGNREKLFF
TGTGCCAGCAGTCCCTGGGACGGAAATCGCGAAAAACTGTTTTTT